Listed here is a single T cell receptor (beta chain). The sample is drawn from a study of blood T cell repertoires in COVID-19. The assay was immunoSEQ multiplex PCR, and TCRdb's table has in-frame clones only and misses some. The sample contains roughly 250,000 clones, roughly 80% of which appear only once. The CDR3 extends over 16 amino acids. The V gene lost 5 bases and the J gene lost 0 bases, with 13 bases spanning the gap. Germline V lookup: CDR1 MNHEY, CDR2 SMNVEV (reference sequence). The sequenced sample was peripheral blood. This receptor was taken from a woman aged 80 or over with acute or convalescent COVID-19. The chain joins TRBV27 to TRBJ2-2; D perhaps matches TRBD2 (6 bases). The CDR3 bases are TGTGCCAGCAGTCCTCTGGGGGGACCGAACACCGGGGAGCTGTTTTTT. It translates to CASSPLGGPNTGELFF.